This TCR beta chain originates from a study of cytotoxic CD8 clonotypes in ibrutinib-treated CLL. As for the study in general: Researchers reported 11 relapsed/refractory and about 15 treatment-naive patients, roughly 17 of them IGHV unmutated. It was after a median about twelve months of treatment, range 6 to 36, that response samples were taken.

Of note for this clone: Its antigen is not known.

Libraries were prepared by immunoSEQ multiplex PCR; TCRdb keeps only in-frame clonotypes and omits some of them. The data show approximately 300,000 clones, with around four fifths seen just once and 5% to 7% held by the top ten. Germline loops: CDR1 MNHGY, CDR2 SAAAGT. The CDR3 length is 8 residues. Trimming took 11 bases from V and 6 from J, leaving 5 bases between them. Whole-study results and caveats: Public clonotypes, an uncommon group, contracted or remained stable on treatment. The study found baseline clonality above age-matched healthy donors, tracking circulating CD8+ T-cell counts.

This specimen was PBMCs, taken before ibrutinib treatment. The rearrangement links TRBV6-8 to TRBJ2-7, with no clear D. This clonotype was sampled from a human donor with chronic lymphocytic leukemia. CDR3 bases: TGTGCCCACGCCGAGCAGTACTTC. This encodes CAHAEQYF.